This TCR beta chain was sequenced for a study of cytomegalovirus exposure and HLA in healthy donors. The primer mix had 60 Vbeta and 13 Jbeta primers. TCRdb's copy holds only in-frame clones and misses some; the assay was immunoSEQ multiplex PCR. Of about 260,000 clones in the sample, approximately 85% were seen once. Germline-derived CDR1 and CDR2 are LNHDA and SQIVND (reference sequence). V shed 7 bases and J 4 bases; nucleotides not matched to a gene: 7. CDR3 length equals 15 residues. This rearrangement joins TRBV19 to TRBJ1-3, with 10 positions matching TRBD1. The clonotype was recovered from a woman aged 35 to 49 in good health and CMV-seropositive. The specimen was PBMCs. The chain's CDR3 is CASTPWTGGGNTIYF. The CDR3 DNA follows: TGTGCCAGTACCCCCTGGACAGGGGGAGGAAACACCATATATTTT.